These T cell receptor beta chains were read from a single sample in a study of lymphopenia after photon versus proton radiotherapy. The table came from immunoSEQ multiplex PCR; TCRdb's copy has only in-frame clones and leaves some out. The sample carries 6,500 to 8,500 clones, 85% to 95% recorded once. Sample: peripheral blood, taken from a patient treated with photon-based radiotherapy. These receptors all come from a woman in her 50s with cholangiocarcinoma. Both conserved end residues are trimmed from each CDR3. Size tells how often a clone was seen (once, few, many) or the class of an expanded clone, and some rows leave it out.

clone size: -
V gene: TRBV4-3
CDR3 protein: ASSPQTGDGYT

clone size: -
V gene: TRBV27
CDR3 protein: ASSSLREQEAF

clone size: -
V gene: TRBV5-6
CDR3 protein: ASSLDSSYGYT

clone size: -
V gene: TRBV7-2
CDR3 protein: ASSPRQGRSQETQY

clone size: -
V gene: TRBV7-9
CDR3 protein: ASSLIGTGEKLF

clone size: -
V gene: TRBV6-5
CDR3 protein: ASSNRDRVYEQY

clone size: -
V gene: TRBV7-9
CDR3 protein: ASSLAGGRGNTIY

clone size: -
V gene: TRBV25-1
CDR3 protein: ASSLLIGNTEAF

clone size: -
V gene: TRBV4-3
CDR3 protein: ASSQDGELRQY

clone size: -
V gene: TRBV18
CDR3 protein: ASSPQGNTGELF

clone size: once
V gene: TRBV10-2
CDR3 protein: ASSEQGVGTEAF

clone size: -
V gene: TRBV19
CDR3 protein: ASIGRAGELF

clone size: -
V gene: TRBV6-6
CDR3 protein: ASSYGGAGDTEAF

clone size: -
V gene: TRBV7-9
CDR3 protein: ASSFSPGREGGQPQH

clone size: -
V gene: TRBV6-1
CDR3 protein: ASSEDRDTEAF

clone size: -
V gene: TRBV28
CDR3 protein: ASSPGIPRPTGELF

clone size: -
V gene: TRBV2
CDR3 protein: ASSGEVFETYGYT

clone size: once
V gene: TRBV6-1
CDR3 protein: ASRGTDYSTDTQY

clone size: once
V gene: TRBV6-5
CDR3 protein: ASTERQGWNGYT

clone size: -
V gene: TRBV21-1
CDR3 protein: ASSKGQGHNEQF

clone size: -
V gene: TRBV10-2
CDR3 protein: ASSESVDTQY

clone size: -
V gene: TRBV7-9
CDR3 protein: ASSPGAIANYGYT

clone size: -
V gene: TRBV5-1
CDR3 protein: ASSLDNYGYT

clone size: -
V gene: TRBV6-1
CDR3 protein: ASKGQGGANYGYT

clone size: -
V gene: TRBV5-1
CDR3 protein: ASSLDRASGNTIY

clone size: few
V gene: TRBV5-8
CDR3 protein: ASSSLGEEGEENIQY

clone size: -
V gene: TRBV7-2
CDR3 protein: ASSIGQGQGNTIY

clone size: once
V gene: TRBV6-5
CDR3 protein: ASRTGGSGNTIY

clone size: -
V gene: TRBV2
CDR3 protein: ASRRAGEKLF

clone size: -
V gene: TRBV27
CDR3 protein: ANSLEAHYGYT

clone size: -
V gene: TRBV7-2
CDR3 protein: ASSSQGGGTEAF

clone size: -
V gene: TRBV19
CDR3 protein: ASSTSFRGKGNQPQH